The T cell receptor beta chain under discussion was sequenced for a study of response to subunit inactivated influenza vaccine. Study-level results: New T cells are recruited in small numbers by each seasonal influenza vaccination, according to the authors' suggestion.

The CDR3 length is 14 residues. Germline V lookup: CDR1 DFQATT, CDR2 SNEGSKA (reference sequence). V dropped 3 bases and J dropped 5 bases, with 17 bases sitting between them. Each CDR3 protein is one row after TCRdb ran MiXCR on the RT-PCR reads. The sample has roughly 760,000 distinct CDR3 sequences, around 20% seen once. This clonotype has just a few counts. Its antigen is still unknown. The rearrangement links TRBV20-1 to TRBJ2-7; tentatively, D is TRBD1 (5 bases). The source of this sequence is a man in his forties or fifties who received an inactivated influenza vaccine. Source: PBMCs from blood, taken 4 to 6 days after vaccination. CDR3 residues: CSARGRETPNEQYF. CDR3 sequence (DNA): TGCAGTGCTAGGGGCAGGGAAACCCCCAACGAGCAGTACTTC.